These 19 T cell receptor beta chains were sequenced from one sample in a study of CD8 T cells in ankylosing spondylitis. TCRdb reprocessed the 5' RACE reads via MiXCR and lists one record per CDR3 protein. Counted here are a few hundred thousand distinct CDR3 sequences, roughly 20% occurring once; the ten biggest clones make up 3.5% to 4.5%. Source material: blood, either unsorted or a sorted T cell fraction (not recorded which). All receptors come from a female donor with ankylosing spondylitis or in good health (not recorded which).

In this sample, this clonotype turned up many times. The chain couples TRBV15 to TRBJ2-3; D not resolved. Trimming removed 0 bases at V and 2 bases at J, with 3 bases between. The CDR3 runs 13 residues. Per the germline V gene, CDR1 is LNHNV and CDR2 is YYDKDF (reference sequence). Here the CDR3 DNA reads TGTGCCACCAGCAGAGACCTCACAGATACGCAGTATTTT. Translation: CATSRDLTDTQYF.

This chain connects TRBV7-2 to TRBJ1-1; D is unresolved. Trimming removed 0 bases at V and 4 bases at J, with 6 bases between. Germline V gives CDR1 SGHTA, CDR2 FQGNSA. This CDR3 is built from 13 residues. CDR3 in amino acids: CASSLAPVTEAFF. Here the CDR3 DNA reads TGTGCCAGCAGCTTAGCGCCGGTCACTGAAGCTTTCTTT. Variable domain in full (rest from reference TRBV7-2 and TRBJ1-1): GAGVSQSPSNKVTEKGKDVELRCDPISGHTALYWYRQSLGQGLEFLIYFQGNSAPDKSGLPSDRFSAERTGGSVSTLTIQRTQQEDSAVYLCASSLAPVTEAFFGQGTRLTVV.

This clonotype was seen a single time. The V gene is TRBV12-5, the J gene TRBJ1-1, with D perhaps matching TRBD1 (5 bases). V dropped 4 bases and J dropped 7 bases, with 10 bases sitting between them. The CDR3 sequence is 12 residues long. The germline V gene has CDR1 LGHNT and CDR2 FRNRAP. The CDR3 protein is CASGSNQGEAFF. DNA for the CDR3: TGTGCTAGTGGTTCCAACCAGGGTGAAGCTTTCTTT.

The chain has TRBV29-1 and TRBJ1-1, with D tentatively TRBD1 (5 bases). The germline V and J ends were trimmed by 4 bases and 4 bases, with 10 bases remaining between them. The CDR3 has 12 amino acids. Looked up from germline, CDR1 is SQVTM and CDR2 is ANQGSEA. The CDR3 nucleotides are TGCAGCGTTGCAGGGAGGAGCACTGAAGCTTTCTTT. The encoded protein is CSVAGRSTEAFF.

This rearrangement joins TRBV9 to TRBJ2-1; D remains ambiguous. Trimming took off 0 bases at V and 7 bases at J, with 11 bases between the two ends. Per the germline V gene, CDR1 is SGDLS and CDR2 is YYNGEE. This CDR3 region has 14 residues. CDR3 sequence: CASSVGLLGNEQFF. The CDR3 DNA sequence: TGTGCCAGCAGCGTAGGGCTCCTCGGGAATGAGCAGTTCTTC.

This clonotype was counted a few times. The chain has TRBV11-3 and TRBJ2-1, with TRBD2 matching over 14 bases. The CDR3 is 14 residues long. The germline CDR1 and CDR2 sequences are SGHNT and YENEEA. J lost 13 bases, V lost 5 bases, and 7 bases had no gene match. CDR3 loop: CASSPSTSGREQFF. The CDR3 DNA sequence: TGTGCCAGCAGCCCCTCGACTAGCGGGAGGGAACAGTTCTTC. The full variable domain, with the rest looked up from reference TRBV11-3 and TRBJ2-1, is EAGVVQSPRYKIIEKKQPVAFWCNPISGHNTLYWYLQNLGQGPELLIRYENEEAVDDSQLPKDRFSAERLKGVDSTLKIQPAELGDSAVYLCASSPSTSGREQFFGPGTRLTVL.

J is TRBJ2-3 and V is TRBV6-5; D gene unclear. CDR3 size: 11 residues. CDR1 is MNHEY, CDR2 SVGAGI, per germline. The ends were cut back, 2 bases at V and 13 bases at J, with 10 bases in the middle. CDR3 amino acids: CASSYGGREYF. For the CDR3, the DNA is TGTGCCAGCAGTTACGGTGGAAGGGAGTATTTT.

In its sample, this clonotype was seen many times. The rearrangement joins TRBV6-1 to TRBJ1-2; no reliable D call. Germline loops: CDR1 MNHNS, CDR2 SASEGT. The CDR3 is 10 amino acids. With 5 bases removed from V and 7 bases from J, the gap between germline ends came to 5 bases. CDR3 bases: TGTGCCAGCAGTCGGTCTGGCTACACCTTC. As protein: CASSRSGYTF.

In its sample, this clonotype was seen once. The CDR3 spells CASSPSFGRGPETQYF. CDR3 nucleotide sequence: TGTGCCAGCAGCCCGAGCTTCGGCAGGGGTCCAGAGACCCAGTACTTC. The V call is TRBV11-2, the J call TRBJ2-5; perhaps TRBD1 as D (6 bases). Germline CDR1 is SGHAT and CDR2 is FQNNGV. V gave up 5 bases and J gave up 4 bases, with 20 bases separating them. The CDR3 consists of 16 residues.

The V call is TRBV10-3, the J call TRBJ2-3; 13 positions agree with TRBD2. The ends lost 8 bases at V and 2 bases at J; junction bases unmatched: 1. Germline V lookup: CDR1 ENHRY, CDR2 SYGVKD. The CDR3 consists of 14 residues. CDR3 sequence reads: CAIGTSGATDTQYF. The CDR3 DNA reads TGTGCCATCGGGACTAGCGGGGCCACAGATACGCAGTATTTT.

The rearrangement uses TRBV12-3 or TRBV12-4 and TRBJ2-2, with D possibly TRBD1 on 5 matching bases. Trimming took 5 bases from V and 4 from J, leaving 11 bases between them. This CDR3 comprises 14 residues. The CDR3 nucleotides are TGTGCCAGCAGTAACACAGGCAGCACCGGGGAGCTGTTTTTT. Translated, it gives CASSNTGSTGELFF.

The DNA for the CDR3 is TGTGCCAGCAGCTCAACTCGAACGAGCACCGGGGAGCTGTTTTTT. Its translation is CASSSTRTSTGELFF. The chain combines TRBV7-2 with TRBJ2-2; the D is unclear. This CDR3 is built from 15 residues. Germline V gene sequence: CDR1 SGHTA, CDR2 FQGNSA. V lost 4 bases to trimming and J lost 4 bases, with 13 bases between them.

In its sample, this clonotype was seen many times. The chain employs TRBV5-6 and TRBJ1-1; 7 bases agree with TRBD1. The V gene's germline CDR1 is SGHDT and CDR2 YYEEEE. The CDR3 is 14 residues long. Unmatched junction bases numbered 7, after V lost 3 bases and J lost 5 bases. CDR3 loop: CASSYATGVTEAFF. CDR3 DNA sequence: TGTGCCAGCAGCTACGCTACAGGGGTAACTGAAGCTTTCTTT.

This clonotype occurred many times. The chain has TRBV20-1 and TRBJ1-1; possibly TRBD1 for D (5 bases). V was trimmed by 5 bases and J by 3 bases, leaving 13 bases between them. From germline, CDR1 is DFQATT and CDR2 SNEGSKA (reference sequence). The CDR3 contains 13 residues. The CDR3 spells CSAPRQRDTEAFF. CDR3 coding DNA: TGCAGTGCTCCCCGACAGAGGGACACTGAAGCTTTCTTT.

This clonotype has just a few counts. This chain links TRBV20-1 with TRBJ2-7; no definite D call. The length of the CDR3 is 14 residues. Trimming removed 6 bases at V and 3 bases at J, with 18 bases between. In germline, CDR1 is DFQATT, CDR2 SNEGSKA (reference sequence). CDR3 sequence (DNA): TGCAGTGCGCGGTATTCGCAGCCGGACTACGAGCAGTACTTC. This translates into CSARYSQPDYEQYF.

The genes are TRBV9 and TRBJ2-7; D is perhaps TRBD2 (6 bases). Germline V gene lookup returns CDR1 SGDLS and CDR2 YYNGEE. The length of the CDR3 is 15 residues. V gave up 4 bases and J gave up 2 bases, with 16 bases separating them. CDR3 sequence reads: CASSPSGSGTYEQYF. The DNA of the CDR3 is TGTGCCAGCAGCCCCAGCGGTAGCGGTACCTACGAGCAGTACTTC.

This clonotype was recorded at least ten times. The chain has TRBV20-1 and TRBJ2-3; TRBD2 aligns across 11 bases. CDR1 DFQATT and CDR2 SNEGSKA come from the germline V gene (reference sequence). With 6 bases clipped from V and 2 bases from J, the junction kept 10 bases outside the gene matches. The CDR3 totals 16 residues. The CDR3 loop is CSASERGLAVTDTQYF. CDR3 bases: TGCAGTGCCTCAGAGAGGGGACTAGCGGTCACAGATACGCAGTATTTT.

The chain joins TRBV7-2 to TRBJ2-3; possible D gene TRBD2, 6 bases. The V gene's germline CDR1 is SGHTA and CDR2 FQGNSA. The CDR3 totals 17 residues. Trimming cost V 1 base and J 2 bases, with 16 bases left between them. CDR3 protein: CASSLGGRRRDTDTQYF. CDR3 DNA sequence: TGTGCCAGCAGCTTAGGGGGGAGGAGGCGGGACACAGATACGCAGTATTTT. The complete variable domain, with remaining parts taken from reference TRBV7-2 and TRBJ2-3, reads GAGVSQSPSNKVTEKGKDVELRCDPISGHTALYWYRQSLGQGLEFLIYFQGNSAPDKSGLPSDRFSAERTGGSVSTLTIQRTQQEDSAVYLCASSLGGRRRDTDTQYFGPGTRLTVL.

This clonotype was counted only a few times. The chain employs TRBV6-2 or TRBV6-3 and TRBJ1-1; the D is unclear. V lost 11 bases, J lost 2 bases, and 15 bases lay in between. Germline V CDR1 and CDR2: MNHEY, SVGEGT. This CDR3 has 13 amino acids. DNA for the CDR3: TGTGCCCTCCGCACAGAAGTAAACACTGAAGCTTTCTTT. It is translated as CALRTEVNTEAFF.